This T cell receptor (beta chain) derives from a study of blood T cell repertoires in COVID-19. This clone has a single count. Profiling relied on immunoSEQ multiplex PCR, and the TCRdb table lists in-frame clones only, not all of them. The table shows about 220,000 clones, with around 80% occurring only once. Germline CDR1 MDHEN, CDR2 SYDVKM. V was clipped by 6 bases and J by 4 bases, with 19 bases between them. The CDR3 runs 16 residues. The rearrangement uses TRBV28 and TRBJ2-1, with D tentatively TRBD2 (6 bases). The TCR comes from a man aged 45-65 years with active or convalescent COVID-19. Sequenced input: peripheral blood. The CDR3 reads CASSSFGARGYNEQFF. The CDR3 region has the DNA TGTGCCAGCAGCTCCTTCGGGGCCCGGGGGTACAATGAGCAGTTCTTC.